Sequencing of this T cell receptor (beta chain) was carried out in a study of somatic mutations in cytotoxic T cells in rheumatoid arthritis. Whole-study results and caveats: Adjustment for multiple comparisons was not applied to the slight TRBV07 underrepresentation observed in rheumatoid arthritis patients. Levels of CD8+ T-cell clonality in rheumatoid arthritis patients were statistically indistinguishable from those seen in age-matched healthy controls, with no significant difference. Patients with a largest CD8+ clone exceeding 20% of CD8+ cells numbered about an eighth of the 65.

Both CD4+ and CD8+ cells were separated through positive magnetic bead selection, and their purity was verified using flow cytometry. Only in-frame clones appear in the TCRdb table, and some are missing; sequencing was by immunoSEQ multiplex PCR. This table has about 7,000 clones, 60% appearing once. The V gene lost 2 bases and the J gene lost 4 bases, with 14 bases spanning the gap. Germline CDR1 and CDR2: MDHEN and SYDVKM. The length of the CDR3 is 15 residues. By its share, this clone is medium-sized. The antigen is unknown. The sequenced sample consisted of CD8+ T cells sorted from blood. J is TRBJ1-1 and V is TRBV28; D gene ambiguous. This receptor was identified in a woman between 40 and 55 years old in good health. CDR3 sequence (DNA): TGTGCCAGCAGTTTACCAGCCCTTTCGATCACTGAAGCTTTCTTT. Translated, it gives CASSLPALSITEAFF.